This T cell receptor (beta chain) was profiled in a study of T cell changes during pregnancy in multiple sclerosis. This CDR3 contains 14 residues. Germline V gene lookup returns CDR1 SGHTA and CDR2 FQGNSA. V was trimmed by 5 bases and J by 0 bases, leaving 11 bases between them. Clones were sequenced by immunoSEQ multiplex PCR, and TCRdb holds only the in-frame ones, with some missing. The sample includes more than 55,000 clones, around 90% of them seen just once. V and J are TRBV7-2 and TRBJ2-7; D is undetermined. The sequence was collected from a female donor with multiple sclerosis, enrolled in a pregnancy study. The starting material was peripheral blood, obtained in the second trimester of pregnancy. The CDR3 region has the DNA TGTGCCAGCAGCGTGGCCTTCCTCTCCTACGAGCAGTACTTC. Amino acid sequence: CASSVAFLSYEQYF.